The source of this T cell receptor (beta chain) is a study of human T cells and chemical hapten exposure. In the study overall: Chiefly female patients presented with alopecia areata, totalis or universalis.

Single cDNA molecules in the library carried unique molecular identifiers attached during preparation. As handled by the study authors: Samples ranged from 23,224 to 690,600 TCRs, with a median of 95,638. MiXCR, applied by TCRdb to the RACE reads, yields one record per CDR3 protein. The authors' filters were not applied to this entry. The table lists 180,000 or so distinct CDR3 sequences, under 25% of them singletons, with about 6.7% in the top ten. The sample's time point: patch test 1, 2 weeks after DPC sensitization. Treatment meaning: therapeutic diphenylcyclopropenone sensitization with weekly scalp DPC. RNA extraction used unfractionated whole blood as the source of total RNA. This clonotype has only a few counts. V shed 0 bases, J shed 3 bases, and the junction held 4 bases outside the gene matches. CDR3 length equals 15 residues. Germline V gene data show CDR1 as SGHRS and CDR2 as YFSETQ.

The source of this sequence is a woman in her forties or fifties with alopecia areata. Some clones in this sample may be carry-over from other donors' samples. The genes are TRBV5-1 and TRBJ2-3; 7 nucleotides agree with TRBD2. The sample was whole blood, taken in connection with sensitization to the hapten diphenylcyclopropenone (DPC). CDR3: CASSLGGGSTDTQYF. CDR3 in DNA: TGCGCCAGCAGCTTGGGTGGCGGGAGTACAGATACGCAGTATTTT.